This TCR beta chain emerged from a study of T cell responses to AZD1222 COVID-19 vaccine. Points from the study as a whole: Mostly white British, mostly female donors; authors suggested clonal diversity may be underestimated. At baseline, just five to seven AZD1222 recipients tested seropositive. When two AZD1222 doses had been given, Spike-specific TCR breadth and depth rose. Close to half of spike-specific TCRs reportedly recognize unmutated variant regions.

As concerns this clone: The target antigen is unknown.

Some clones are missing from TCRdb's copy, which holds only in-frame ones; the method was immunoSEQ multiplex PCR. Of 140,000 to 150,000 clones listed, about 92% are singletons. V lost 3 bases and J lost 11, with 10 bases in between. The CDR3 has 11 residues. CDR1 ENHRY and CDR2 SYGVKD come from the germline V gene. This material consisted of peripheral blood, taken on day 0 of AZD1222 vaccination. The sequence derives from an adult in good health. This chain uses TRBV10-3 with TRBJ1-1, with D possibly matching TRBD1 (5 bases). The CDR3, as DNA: TGTGCCATCAGTGAAAGACAGACGGCTTTCTTT. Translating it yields CAISERQTAFF.